A single sample gave rise to the 8 T cell receptor beta chains below, sequenced in a study of blood T cell repertoires in COVID-19. Some clones are missing from TCRdb's copy, which holds only in-frame ones; the method was immunoSEQ multiplex PCR. This table holds roughly 250,000 clones, around 89% found once. Sequenced input: peripheral blood. These TCRs come from a man under 40 with acute or convalescent COVID-19.

A remark on this clone: Other DNA sequences in the sample encode the same CDR3. This rearrangement joins TRBV19 to TRBJ1-2; 7 bases are shared with TRBD1. The CDR3 extends over 12 amino acids. Germline V gene sequence: CDR1 LNHDA, CDR2 SQIVND (reference sequence). Trimming removed 8 bases from V and 3 bases from J; junction bases left unmatched: 3. CDR3 DNA: TGTGCCAGTCGGACAGGCGACTATGGCTACACCTTC. This gives the protein CASRTGDYGYTF.

J is TRBJ1-5 and V is TRBV19; tentative D call: TRBD1 (5 bases). CDR3 size: 15 residues. Trimming removed 7 bases from V and 6 bases from J, with 19 bases in between. The germline V gene has CDR1 LNHDA and CDR2 SQIVND (reference sequence). For the CDR3, the DNA is TGTGCCAGTACCGCCTTTTGGGGGGGTCTTCAGCCCCAGCATTTT. Amino acids: CASTAFWGGLQPQHF.

The rearrangement links TRBV28 to TRBJ1-1; 9 bases map to TRBD1. The germline CDR1 and CDR2 sequences are MDHEN and SYDVKM. V shed 2 bases and J 0 bases; nucleotides not matched to a gene: 4. This CDR3 spans 16 amino acids. The CDR3 DNA reads TGTGCCAGCAGTTTACCGACAGGGGGGATGAACACTGAAGCTTTCTTT. Its translation is CASSLPTGGMNTEAFF.

V is TRBV10-3 and J is TRBJ2-2, with 9 bases matching TRBD1. Trimming removed 7 bases from V and 5 bases from J; junction bases left unmatched: 8. Germline-derived CDR1 and CDR2 are ENHRY and SYGVKD. The CDR3 runs 15 residues. The CDR3 DNA follows: TGTGCCATCAAGCCGACAGGGGGAGGGACCGGGGAGCTGTTTTTT. Translating it yields CAIKPTGGGTGELFF.

The chain recombines TRBV4-2 with TRBJ2-5; perhaps TRBD1 as D (6 bases). The length of the CDR3 is 17 residues. Germline V gives CDR1 LGHNA, CDR2 YNFKEQ. The V end was cut by 1 base, the J end by 0 bases, with 15 bases between. The CDR3, as DNA: TGTGCCAGCAGCCAAGGGCAGGGGAAACCTGACCAAGAGACCCAGTACTTC. It translates to CASSQGQGKPDQETQYF.

This rearrangement joins TRBV13 to TRBJ2-3; 9 nucleotides match TRBD2. Unmatched junction bases numbered 9, after V lost 4 bases and J lost 4 bases. The CDR3 is 16 residues long. Germline V gene sequence: CDR1 PRHDT, CDR2 FYEKMQ (reference sequence). CDR3 sequence (DNA): TGTGCCAGCAGCTCCTCGGTGGCGGGAGGGGCAGATACGCAGTATTTT. Residues: CASSSSVAGGADTQYF.

The V and J genes are TRBV19 and TRBJ1-2, with no clear D. Germline CDR1 and CDR2: LNHDA and SQIVND (reference sequence). The CDR3 consists of 13 residues. Trimming left V 9 bases short and J 7 bases short, with 18 bases between. CDR3 sequence (DNA): TGTGCCAGCACTCCTACCGGTATTCTTGGCTACACCTTC. Its protein is CASTPTGILGYTF. Looking up the rest from reference TRBV19 and TRBJ1-2 gives the full variable domain: DGGITQSPKYLFRKEGQNVTLSCEQNLNHDAMYWYRQDPGQGLRLIYYSQIVNDFQKGDIAEGYSVSREKKESFPLTVTSAQKNPTAFYLCASTPTGILGYTFGSGTRLTVV.

The rearrangement joins TRBV3-1 (or the pseudogene TRBV3-2) to TRBJ2-5; 11 bases line up with TRBD2. Trimming took 0 bases from V and 7 from J; bases not matched to a gene: 10. The CDR3 sequence is 17 residues long. From germline, CDR1 is LGHDT and CDR2 YNNKEL (reference sequence). CDR3 coding DNA: TGTGCCAGCAGCCAAGAGGGACTAGCGGCCAATCGTGGGACCCAGTACTTC. It is translated as CASSQEGLAANRGTQYF.